This TCR beta chain was sequenced for a study of blood T cell repertoires in COVID-19. Participant age was about 18 to 89 years, and participants resided in around 24 US areas. Cohorts were based on clinical histories the participants reported. The study counted Cohort 3 donors as recovered given two negative PCRs, clearance, or symptom resolution. This clone was seen a single time. In the original analysis: The authors estimated nucleated cell counts from reference gene primer amplification. Some clones are missing from TCRdb's copy, which holds only in-frame ones; the method was immunoSEQ multiplex PCR. From that table come the V and J calls and clone size; the DNA was used to work out D and trimming. Of roughly 450,000 clones detected, roughly 91% appear once; the ten largest clones hold 0.55% to 0.75%. The CDR3 covers 15 residues. Germline-derived CDR1 and CDR2 are GTSNPN and SVGIG (reference sequence). Trimming took 1 base from V and 0 from J; bases not matched to a gene: 3.

J is TRBJ1-5 and V is TRBV30; 7 positions match TRBD1. This sequence was found in a man aged 18 to 29 who had recovered from COVID-19. The sample consisted of PBMCs or T cells enriched from blood (not recorded which). CDR3 amino acids: CAWSGTGASNQPQHF. CDR3 coding DNA: TGTGCCTGGAGTGGGACAGGAGCTAGCAATCAGCCCCAGCATTTT.